This T cell receptor beta chain comes out of a study of long-term antiretroviral therapy in people with HIV. Version v3.0 of the immunoSEQ assay ran at survey level. Profiling relied on immunoSEQ multiplex PCR, and the TCRdb table lists in-frame clones only, not all of them. This sample has about 9,100 clones, with over 75% found just once. The CDR3 length is 16 residues. V lost 0 bases, J lost 5 bases, and 10 bases stayed unmatched. Germline CDR1 and CDR2: SGHRS and YFSETQ. The sequence came from a man aged 25 to 45 with HIV. This chain connects TRBV5-1 to TRBJ1-2; 7 bases are shared with TRBD1. The sequences come from unsorted PBMCs, collected 0.4 years before starting antiretroviral therapy. In DNA form, the CDR3 reads TGCGCCAGCAGCTTGGCCCCGGACAGGCCCGGTTATGGCTACACCTTC. Encoded protein: CASSLAPDRPGYGYTF.